The clone carrying this TCR beta chain has only one observation. Its antigen is undetermined. The data originate from a study of T cells in Graves' hyperthyroidism and ophthalmopathy. Overall study findings and caveats: Most expanded thyroid clonotypes above 0.001 recurred in blood.

It was RNA transcripts that yielded the amplified TCR beta CDR3 regions. Initially, a first-round RT-PCR of the TCR CDR3 employed the HTBI primer set. TCRdb recomputed calls from the multiplex PCR reads with MiXCR, one row per CDR3 protein. The sample lists about 380,000 distinct CDR3 sequences; around 18% were seen once. Ophthalmopathy patients had Clinical Activity Score at least 3, NOSPECS grade at least 4, duration under 3 months. Sample: blood. The source is a man aged 18 to 29 with Graves' ophthalmopathy.

CDR3 in DNA: TGTGCCAGCAGTTACAGGTCGGGACAGGGACCCTCTGGGGCCAACGTCCTGACTTTC. It yields the protein CASSYRSGQGPSGANVLTF. This chain joins TRBV6-5 and TRBJ2-6; 9 bases fit TRBD1. The germline V gene encodes CDR1 MNHEY and CDR2 SVGAGI. V trimming: 2 bases; J trimming: 0 bases; junction bases outside the gene matches: 8. The CDR3 length is 19 residues.